This entry features one T cell receptor beta chain sequence. The sample is drawn from a study of cytomegalovirus exposure and HLA in healthy donors. PCR primers comprised 60 Vbeta and 13 Jbeta primers. TCRdb's table, derived via immunoSEQ multiplex PCR, lists solely in-frame clones and lacks some. Of 75,000 to 90,000 clones in the sample, more than 65% are singletons; the top ten hold 8.5% to 14%. The source of this sequence is a woman aged 40 to 50 in good health and CMV-seropositive. Sample: PBMCs.

The CDR3 DNA follows: TGCGCCAGCAGCCCGGGGGGCTCCCCCGGCAATGAGCAGTTCTTC. Protein product: CASSPGGSPGNEQFF. The chain combines TRBV5-1 with TRBJ2-1; D perhaps matches TRBD2 (7 bases). V lost 4 bases to trimming and J lost 6 bases, with 17 bases between them. This CDR3 is built from 15 residues. The germline gives CDR1 SGHRS, CDR2 YFSETQ.